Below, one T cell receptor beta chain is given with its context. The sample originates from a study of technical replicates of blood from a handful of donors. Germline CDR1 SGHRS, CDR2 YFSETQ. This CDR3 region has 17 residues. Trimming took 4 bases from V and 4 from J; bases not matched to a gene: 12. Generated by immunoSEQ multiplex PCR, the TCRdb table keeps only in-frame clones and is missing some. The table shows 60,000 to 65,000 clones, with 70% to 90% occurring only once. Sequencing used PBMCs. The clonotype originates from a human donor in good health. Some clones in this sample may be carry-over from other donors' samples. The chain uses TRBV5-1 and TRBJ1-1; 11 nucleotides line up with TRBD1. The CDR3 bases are TGCGCCAGCAGCCCCGGGACAGGGGGAAAGGGTAGCACTGAAGCTTTCTTT. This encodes CASSPGTGGKGSTEAFF. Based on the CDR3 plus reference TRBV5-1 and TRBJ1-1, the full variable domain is KAGVTQTPRYLIKTRGQQVTLSCSPISGHRSVSWYQQTPGQGLQFLFEYFSETQRNKGNFPGRFSGRQFSNSRSEMNVSTLELGDSALYLCASSPGTGGKGSTEAFFGQGTRLTVV.